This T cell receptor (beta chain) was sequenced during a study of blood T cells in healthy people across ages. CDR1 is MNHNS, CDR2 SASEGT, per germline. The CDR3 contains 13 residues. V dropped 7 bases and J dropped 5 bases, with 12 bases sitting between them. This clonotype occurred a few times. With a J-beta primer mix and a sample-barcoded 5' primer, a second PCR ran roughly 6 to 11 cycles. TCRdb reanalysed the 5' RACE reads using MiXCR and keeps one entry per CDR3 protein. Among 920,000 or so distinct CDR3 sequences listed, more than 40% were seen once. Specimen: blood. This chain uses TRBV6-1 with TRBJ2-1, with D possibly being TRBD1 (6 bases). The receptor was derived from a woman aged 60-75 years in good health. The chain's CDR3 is CASMRDTNNEQFF. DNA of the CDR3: TGTGCCAGCATGAGGGACACTAACAATGAGCAGTTCTTC.